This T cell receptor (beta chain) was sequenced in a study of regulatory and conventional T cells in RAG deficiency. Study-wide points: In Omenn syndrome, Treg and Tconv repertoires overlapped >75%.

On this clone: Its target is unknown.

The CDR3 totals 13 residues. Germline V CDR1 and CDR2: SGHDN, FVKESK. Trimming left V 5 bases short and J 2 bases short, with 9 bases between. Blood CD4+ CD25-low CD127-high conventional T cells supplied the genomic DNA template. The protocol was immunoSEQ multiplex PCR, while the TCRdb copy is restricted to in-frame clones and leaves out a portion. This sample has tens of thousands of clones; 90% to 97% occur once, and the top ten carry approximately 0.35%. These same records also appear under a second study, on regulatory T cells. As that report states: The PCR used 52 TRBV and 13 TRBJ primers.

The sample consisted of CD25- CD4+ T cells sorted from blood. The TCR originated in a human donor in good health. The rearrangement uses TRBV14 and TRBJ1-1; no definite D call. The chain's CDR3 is CASSSHYNTEAFF. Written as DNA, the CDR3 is TGTGCCAGCAGCTCTCACTACAACACTGAAGCTTTCTTT.